This TCR beta chain was identified in a study of OX40 agonist ivuxolimab in advanced cancers. The overall study: The patients got ivuxolimab, which is an agonistic anti-OX40 (CD134) antibody. Findings and caveats of the study: Antigens targeted by the expanded peripheral T cells were not determined. The study observed clonal expansion of CD4+ and CD8+ blood T cells by week 6 at 0.1 to 3.0 mg/kg.

The method was immunoSEQ multiplex PCR; TCRdb's version includes in-frame clones alone and lacks a portion of them. The sample includes tens of thousands of clones, over 75% of them seen just once. This CDR3 comprises 16 residues. Trimming cost V 4 bases and J 0 bases, with 14 bases left between them. In germline, CDR1 is KGHSH, CDR2 LQKENI. In the case of this clone: Its specificity is unknown.

Anyone with autoimmune disease history or systemic immunosuppression was excluded. The chain is built from TRBV18 and TRBJ2-3, with D possibly called TRBD1 or TRBD2 (6 bases each). The source was CD4+ or CD8+ T cells sorted from blood, collected in a trial of the OX40 agonist ivuxolimab. This TCR was recovered from an adult with an advanced solid tumor such as melanoma, head and neck, liver or kidney cancer. CDR3 residues: CASSHRDSSSTDTQYF. CDR3 bases: TGTGCCAGCTCACACAGGGACTCCTCTAGCACAGATACGCAGTATTTT.